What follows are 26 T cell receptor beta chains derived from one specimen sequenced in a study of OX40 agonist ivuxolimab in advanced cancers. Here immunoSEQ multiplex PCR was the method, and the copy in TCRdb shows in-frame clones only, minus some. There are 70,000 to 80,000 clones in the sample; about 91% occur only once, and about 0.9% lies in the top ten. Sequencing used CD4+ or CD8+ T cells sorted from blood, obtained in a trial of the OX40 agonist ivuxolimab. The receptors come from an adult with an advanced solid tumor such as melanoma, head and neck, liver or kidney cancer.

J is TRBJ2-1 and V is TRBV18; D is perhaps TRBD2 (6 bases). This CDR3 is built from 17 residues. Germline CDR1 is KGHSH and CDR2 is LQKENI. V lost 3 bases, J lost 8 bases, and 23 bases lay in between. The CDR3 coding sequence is TGTGCCAGCTCACCCTACATTAGCGGAGATAGGGTATATGAGCAGTTCTTC. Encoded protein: CASSPYISGDRVYEQFF. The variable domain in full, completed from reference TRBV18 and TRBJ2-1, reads NAGVMQNPRHLVRRRGQEARLRCSPMKGHSHVYWYRQLPEEGLKFMVYLQKENIIDESGMPKERFSAEFPKEGPSILRIQQVVRGDSAAYFCASSPYISGDRVYEQFFGPGTRLTVL.

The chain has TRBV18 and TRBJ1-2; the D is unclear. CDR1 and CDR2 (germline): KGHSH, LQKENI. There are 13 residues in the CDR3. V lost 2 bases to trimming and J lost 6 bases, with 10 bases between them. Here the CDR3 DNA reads TGTGCCAGCTCACCAGTATCGGCGGATGGCTACACCTTC. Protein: CASSPVSADGYTF.

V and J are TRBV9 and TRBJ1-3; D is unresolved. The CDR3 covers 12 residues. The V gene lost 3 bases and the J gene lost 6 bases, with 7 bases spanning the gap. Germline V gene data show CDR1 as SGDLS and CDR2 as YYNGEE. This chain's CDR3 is CASSASSNTIYF. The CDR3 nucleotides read TGTGCCAGCAGCGCTTCTTCAAACACCATATATTTT.

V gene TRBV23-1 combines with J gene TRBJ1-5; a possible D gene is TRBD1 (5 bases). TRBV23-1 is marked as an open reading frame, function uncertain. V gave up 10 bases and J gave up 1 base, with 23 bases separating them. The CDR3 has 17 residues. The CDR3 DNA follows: TGCGCCATCGGAAGGGGTTTTCGATTTAGAAGCAATCAGCCCCAGCATTTT. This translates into CAIGRGFRFRSNQPQHF.

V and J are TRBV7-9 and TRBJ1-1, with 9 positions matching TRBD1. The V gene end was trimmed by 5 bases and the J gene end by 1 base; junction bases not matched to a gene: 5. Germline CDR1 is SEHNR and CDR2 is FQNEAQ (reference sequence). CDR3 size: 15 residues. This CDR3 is CASSRTGEANTEAFF. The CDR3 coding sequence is TGTGCCAGCAGCCGGACAGGGGAGGCGAACACTGAAGCTTTCTTT.

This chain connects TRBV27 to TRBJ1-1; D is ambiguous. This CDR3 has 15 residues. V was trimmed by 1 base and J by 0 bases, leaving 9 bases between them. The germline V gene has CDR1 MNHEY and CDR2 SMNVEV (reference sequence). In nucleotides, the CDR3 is TGTGCCAGCAGTTTATTCCTTGGGGTGAACACTGAAGCTTTCTTT. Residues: CASSLFLGVNTEAFF.

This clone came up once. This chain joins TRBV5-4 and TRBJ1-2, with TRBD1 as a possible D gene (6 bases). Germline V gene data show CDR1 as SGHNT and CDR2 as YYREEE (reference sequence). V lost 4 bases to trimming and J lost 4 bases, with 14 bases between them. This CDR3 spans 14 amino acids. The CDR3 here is CASSRGQTSYGYTF. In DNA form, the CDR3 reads TGTGCCAGCAGCCGTGGACAGACTTCCTATGGCTACACCTTC.

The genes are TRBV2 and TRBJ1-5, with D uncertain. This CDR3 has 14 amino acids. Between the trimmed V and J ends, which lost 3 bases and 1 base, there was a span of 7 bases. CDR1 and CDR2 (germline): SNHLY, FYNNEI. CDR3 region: CASSERRSNQPQHF. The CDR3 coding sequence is TGTGCCAGCAGTGAGCGGAGGAGCAATCAGCCCCAGCATTTT.

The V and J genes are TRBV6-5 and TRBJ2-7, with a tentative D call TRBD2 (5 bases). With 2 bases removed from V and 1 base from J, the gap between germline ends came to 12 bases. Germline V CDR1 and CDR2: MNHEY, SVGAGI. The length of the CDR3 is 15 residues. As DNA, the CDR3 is TGTGCCAGCAGTTACGCGGGCTTACGATCCTACGAGCAGTACTTC. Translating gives CASSYAGLRSYEQYF.

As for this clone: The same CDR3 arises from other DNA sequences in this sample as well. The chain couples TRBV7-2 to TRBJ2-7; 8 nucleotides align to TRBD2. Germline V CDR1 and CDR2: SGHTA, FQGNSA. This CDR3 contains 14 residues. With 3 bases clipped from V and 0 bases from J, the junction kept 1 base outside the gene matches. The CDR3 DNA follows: TGTGCCAGCAGCTTGAGCGGGGGCTCCTACGAGCAGTACTTC. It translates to CASSLSGGSYEQYF.

The CDR3 bases are TGTGCCAGCAGCCCGGGACAGGGCTCTCACGAGCAGTACTTC. It yields the protein CASSPGQGSHEQYF. The chain has TRBV11-1 and TRBJ2-7, with 9 bases matching TRBD1. Losses at the gene ends were 5 bases for V and 5 bases for J; bases not matched to a gene: 7. This CDR3 spans 14 amino acids. In germline, CDR1 is SGHAT, CDR2 FQDESV (reference sequence).

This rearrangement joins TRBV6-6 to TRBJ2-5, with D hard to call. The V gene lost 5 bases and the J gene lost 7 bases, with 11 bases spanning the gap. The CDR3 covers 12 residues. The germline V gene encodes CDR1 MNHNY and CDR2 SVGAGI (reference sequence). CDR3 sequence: CASSPSILTQYF. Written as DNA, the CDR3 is TGTGCCAGCAGTCCCTCGATTTTGACCCAGTACTTC.

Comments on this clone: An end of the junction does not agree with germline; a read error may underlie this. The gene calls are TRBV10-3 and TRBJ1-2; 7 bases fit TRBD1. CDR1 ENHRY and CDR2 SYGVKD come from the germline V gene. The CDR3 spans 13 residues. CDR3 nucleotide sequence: TGTGCCATCAGTGGACAGGGCGGGAATGGCTGCACCTTC. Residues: CAISGQGGNGCTF.

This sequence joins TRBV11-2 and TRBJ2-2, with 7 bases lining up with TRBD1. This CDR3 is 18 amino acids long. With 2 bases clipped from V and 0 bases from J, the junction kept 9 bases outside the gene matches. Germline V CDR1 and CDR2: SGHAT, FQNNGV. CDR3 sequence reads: CASSLRRTGLANTGELFF. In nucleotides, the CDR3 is TGTGCCAGCAGCTTACGGCGGACAGGCCTCGCGAACACCGGGGAGCTGTTTTTT.

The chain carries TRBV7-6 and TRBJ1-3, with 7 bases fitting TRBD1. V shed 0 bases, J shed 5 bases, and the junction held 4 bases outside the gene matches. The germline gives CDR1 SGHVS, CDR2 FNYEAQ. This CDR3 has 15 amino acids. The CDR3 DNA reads TGTGCCAGCAGCTTAGCCCGGGACAGAAGAAACACCATATATTTT. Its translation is CASSLARDRRNTIYF.

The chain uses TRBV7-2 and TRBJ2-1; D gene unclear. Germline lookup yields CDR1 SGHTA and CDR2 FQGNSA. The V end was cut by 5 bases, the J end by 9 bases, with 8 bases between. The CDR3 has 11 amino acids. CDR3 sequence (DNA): TGTGCCAGCAGCGCGTGGAGTGAGCAGTTCTTC. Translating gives CASSAWSEQFF.

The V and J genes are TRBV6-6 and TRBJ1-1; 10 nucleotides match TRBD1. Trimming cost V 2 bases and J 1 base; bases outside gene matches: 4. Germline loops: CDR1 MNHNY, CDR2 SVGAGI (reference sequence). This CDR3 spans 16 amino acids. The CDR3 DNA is TGTGCCAGCAGTTACCCATGGGACAGGGGGAACACTGAAGCTTTCTTT. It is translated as CASSYPWDRGNTEAFF.

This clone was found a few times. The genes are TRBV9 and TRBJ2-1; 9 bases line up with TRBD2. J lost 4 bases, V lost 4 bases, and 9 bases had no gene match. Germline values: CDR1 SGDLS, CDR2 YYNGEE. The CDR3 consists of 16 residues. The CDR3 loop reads CASSIQAGGGYNEQFF. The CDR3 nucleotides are TGTGCCAGCAGCATCCAAGCGGGGGGCGGGTACAATGAGCAGTTCTTC.

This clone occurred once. The CDR3 loop is CASSERPALSGNTIYF. In DNA, the CDR3 is TGTGCCAGCAGTGAACGGCCGGCACTCTCTGGAAACACCATATATTTT. The V and J genes are TRBV2 and TRBJ1-3; D is ambiguous. CDR3 length: 16 residues. Germline lookup yields CDR1 SNHLY and CDR2 FYNNEI. Trimming removed 2 bases at V and 0 bases at J, with 11 bases between.

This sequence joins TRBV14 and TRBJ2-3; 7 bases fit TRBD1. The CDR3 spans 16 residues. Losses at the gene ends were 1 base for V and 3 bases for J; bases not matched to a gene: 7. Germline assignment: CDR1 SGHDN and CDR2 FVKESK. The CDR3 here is CASSQGGRGMTDTQYF. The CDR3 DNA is TGTGCCAGCAGCCAAGGAGGCAGGGGGATGACAGATACGCAGTATTTT. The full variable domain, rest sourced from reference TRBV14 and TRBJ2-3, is EAGVTQFPSHSVIEKGQTVTLRCDPISGHDNLYWYRRVMGKEIKFLLHFVKESKQDESGMPNNRFLAERTGGTYSTLKVQPAELEDSGVYFCASSQGGRGMTDTQYFGPGTRLTVL.

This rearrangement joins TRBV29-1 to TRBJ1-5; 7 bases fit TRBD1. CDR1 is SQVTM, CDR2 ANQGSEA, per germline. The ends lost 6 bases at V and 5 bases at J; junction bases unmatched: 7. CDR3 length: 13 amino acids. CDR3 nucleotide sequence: TGCAGCGTCTTACAGGGGAGAGATCAGCCCCAGCATTTT. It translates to CSVLQGRDQPQHF.

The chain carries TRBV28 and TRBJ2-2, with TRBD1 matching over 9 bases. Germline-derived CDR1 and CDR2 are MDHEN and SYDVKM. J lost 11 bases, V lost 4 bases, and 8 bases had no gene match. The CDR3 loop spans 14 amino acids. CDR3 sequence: CASSSPPGQGELFF. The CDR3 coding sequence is TGTGCCAGCAGTTCCCCCCCGGGACAGGGTGAGCTGTTTTTT.

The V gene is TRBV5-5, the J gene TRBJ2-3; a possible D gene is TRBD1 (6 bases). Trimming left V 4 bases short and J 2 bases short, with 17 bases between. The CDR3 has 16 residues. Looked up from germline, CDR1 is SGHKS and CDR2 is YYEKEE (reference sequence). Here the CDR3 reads CASSPRTDLLTDTQYF. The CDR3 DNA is TGTGCCAGCAGCCCGCGGACAGACCTACTCACAGATACGCAGTATTTT.

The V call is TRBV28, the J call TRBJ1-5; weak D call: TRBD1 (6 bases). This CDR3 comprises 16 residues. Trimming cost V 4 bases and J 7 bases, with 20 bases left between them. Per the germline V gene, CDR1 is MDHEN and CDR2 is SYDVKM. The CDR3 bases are TGTGCCAGCAGTTCCCCCGGGACATCTAGGGACCAGCCCCAGCATTTT. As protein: CASSSPGTSRDQPQHF.

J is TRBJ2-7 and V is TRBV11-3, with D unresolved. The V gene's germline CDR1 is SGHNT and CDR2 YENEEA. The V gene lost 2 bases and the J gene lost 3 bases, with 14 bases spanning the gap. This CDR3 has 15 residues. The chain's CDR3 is CASSLIARLDYEQYF. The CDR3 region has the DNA TGTGCCAGCAGCTTAATCGCTAGGTTAGACTACGAGCAGTACTTC.

The CDR3: CASRRLDTGELFF. Written as DNA, the CDR3 is TGTGCCAGCAGACGTCTAGACACCGGGGAGCTGTTTTTT. The chain joins TRBV6-5 to TRBJ2-2; no reliable D call. V shed 6 bases and J shed 3 bases, with 8 bases lying between them. CDR1 and CDR2 from the germline V gene are MNHEY and SVGAGI. CDR3 length equals 13 residues.